The TCR beta chain described here comes from a study of tumor and adjacent non-tumor tissue in lung cancer. Study outcomes and limitations: Patients with more diverse tumor TCRs had worse survival.

The library came from three nested PCR rounds adapted from ARM-PCR protocols. TCRdb processed the multiplex PCR reads anew with MiXCR; each CDR3 protein has one entry. The repertoire holds about 70,000 distinct CDR3 sequences, with more than 70% as singletons. The CDR3 runs 15 residues. Per germline, CDR1 MNHEY and CDR2 SVGAGI. RNA was extracted from bulk tissue without any cell sorting. This clonotype was picked up many times. Its cognate antigen is unknown. Sequence at one end of the junction differs from germline and may be a read error. The TCR was taken from a man in his fifties or sixties with non-small cell lung cancer. Sequenced: lung tumor tissue. The gene calls are TRBV6-5 and TRBJ2-7, with TRBD2 matching 7 bases. This CDR3 is CASCYSRRETADEYF. CDR3 DNA sequence: TGTGCCAGCTGTTACTCGAGGCGGGAGACGGCCGATGAGTACTTC.